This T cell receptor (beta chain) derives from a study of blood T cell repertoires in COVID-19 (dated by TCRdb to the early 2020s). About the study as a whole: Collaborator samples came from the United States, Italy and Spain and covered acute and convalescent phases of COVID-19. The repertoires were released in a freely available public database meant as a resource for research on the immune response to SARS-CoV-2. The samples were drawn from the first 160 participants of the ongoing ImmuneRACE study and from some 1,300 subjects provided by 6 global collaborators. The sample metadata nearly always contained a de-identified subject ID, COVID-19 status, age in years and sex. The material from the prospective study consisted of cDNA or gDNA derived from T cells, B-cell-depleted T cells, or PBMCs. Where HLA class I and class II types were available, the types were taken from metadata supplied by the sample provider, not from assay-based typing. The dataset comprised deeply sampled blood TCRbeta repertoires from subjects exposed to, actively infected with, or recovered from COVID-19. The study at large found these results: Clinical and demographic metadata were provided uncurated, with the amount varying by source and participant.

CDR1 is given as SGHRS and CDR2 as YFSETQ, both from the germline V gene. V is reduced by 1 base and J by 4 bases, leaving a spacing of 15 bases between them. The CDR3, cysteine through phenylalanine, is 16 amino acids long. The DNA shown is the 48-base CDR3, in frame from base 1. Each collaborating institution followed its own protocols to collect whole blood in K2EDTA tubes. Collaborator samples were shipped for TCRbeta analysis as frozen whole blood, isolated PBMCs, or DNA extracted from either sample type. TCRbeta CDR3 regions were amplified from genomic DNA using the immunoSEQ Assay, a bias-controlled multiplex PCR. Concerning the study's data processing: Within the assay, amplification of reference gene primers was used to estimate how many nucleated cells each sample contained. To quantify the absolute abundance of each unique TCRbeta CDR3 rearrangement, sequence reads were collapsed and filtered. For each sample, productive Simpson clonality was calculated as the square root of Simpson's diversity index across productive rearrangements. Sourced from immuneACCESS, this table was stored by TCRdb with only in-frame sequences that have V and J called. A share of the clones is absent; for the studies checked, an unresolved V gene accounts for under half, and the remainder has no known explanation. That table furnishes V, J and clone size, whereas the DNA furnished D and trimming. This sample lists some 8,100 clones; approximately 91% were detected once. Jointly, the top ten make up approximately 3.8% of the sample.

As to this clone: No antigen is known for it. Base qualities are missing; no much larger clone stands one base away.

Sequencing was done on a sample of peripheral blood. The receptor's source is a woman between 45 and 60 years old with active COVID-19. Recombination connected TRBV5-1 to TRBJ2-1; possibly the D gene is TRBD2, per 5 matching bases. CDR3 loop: CASSLLGLAEYNEQFF. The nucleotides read TGCGCCAGCAGCTTGCTAGGGCTAGCAGAGTACAATGAGCAGTTCTTC.